The clone carrying this T cell receptor (beta chain) was observed many times. The antigen remains undetermined. The sample originates from a study of spatial heterogeneity in lung cancer. Study-level results: Ubiquitous expanded tumor TCRs surfaced in blood more at resection than they did at follow-up.

TCRdb used MiXCR to reprocess the 5' RACE reads, holding one entry per CDR3 protein. This sample has 24,000 or so distinct CDR3 sequences, with 5.5% to 8% found just once. The CDR3 extends over 13 amino acids. Germline V CDR1 and CDR2: DFQATT, SNEGSKA (reference sequence). V lost 5 bases, J lost 3 bases, and 6 bases stayed unmatched. The time point was: sample taken at primary tumor resection. The input material, whole RNA from tumor, nontumor lung or frozen PBMC, was sequenced unsorted. The donors were 70 or so patients with non-small cell lung cancer that was early-stage and untreated. The source was PBMCs, collected at surgery. The chain recombines TRBV20-1 with TRBJ1-2; 7 bases are shared with TRBD1. The clonotype comes from a male donor with early-stage non-small cell lung cancer. CDR3 region: CSASGDSYYGYTF. CDR3 bases: TGCAGTGCTTCCGGGGACAGTTACTATGGCTACACCTTC.